The rows below give T cell receptor beta chains drawn from one sample of a study of Tregs in tolerant kidney transplant recipients. TCRdb's table, derived via immunoSEQ multiplex PCR, lists solely in-frame clones and lacks some. The sample gives 100,000 to 150,000 clones, approximately 90% of which show up once; around 0.6% is in the top ten. Material for sequencing was CD4+ T cells from blood. The receptors derive from a human donor in good health. Each CDR3 is given with its conserved first and last residue. The D gene is left open where the match is weak. A row's size may be missing; if present it is once, few, many or a size class.

d_call	j_call	clone_size	v_call	cdr3_aa	cdr3_nt
NA	TRBJ2-2	NA	TRBV15	CATSRAGSRVGELFF	TGTGCCACCAGCAGAGCCGGTTCAAGAGTCGGGGAGCTGTTTTTT
NA	TRBJ2-2	NA	TRBV5-1	CASSLRGGGGATGELFF	TGCGCCAGCAGCTTGAGAGGTGGAGGGGGCGCGACCGGGGAGCTGTTTTTT
NA	TRBJ2-3	once	TRBV7-2	CASSLNGARTDTQYF	TGTGCCAGCAGCTTAAATGGTGCGCGCACAGATACGCAGTATTTT
TRBD1	TRBJ2-7	NA	TRBV5-1	CASSFTGGSYEQYF	TGCGCCAGCAGCTTTACAGGGGGCAGTTACGAGCAGTACTTC
NA	TRBJ1-4	NA	TRBV7-8	CASSLGQAKLFF	TGTGCCAGCAGCTTAGGACAGGCAAAACTGTTTTTT
TRBD1	TRBJ2-7	NA	TRBV5-1	CASSLVVAGGNEQYF	TGCGCCAGCAGCTTGGTTGTGGCAGGGGGAAACGAGCAGTACTTC
NA	TRBJ2-7	NA	TRBV2	CASNQVYEQYF	TGTGCCAGCAATCAGGTCTACGAGCAGTACTTC
NA	TRBJ2-1	NA	TRBV4-1	CASSQGTAVKSYNEQFF	TGCGCCAGCAGCCAAGGAACAGCGGTAAAATCCTACAATGAGCAGTTCTTC
TRBD1	TRBJ1-2	NA	TRBV28	CASSLQWDRFALANYGYTF	TGTGCCAGCAGTTTACAATGGGACAGATTTGCTTTAGCTAACTATGGCTACACCTTC
NA	TRBJ2-5	NA	TRBV19	CASSIGDRMQETQYF	TGTGCCAGTAGTATAGGAGACAGAATGCAAGAGACCCAGTACTTC
TRBD1	TRBJ2-2	NA	TRBV18	CASSRTGETGELFF	TGTGCCAGCTCGAGGACAGGGGAAACCGGGGAGCTGTTTTTT
NA	TRBJ2-7	NA	TRBV5-1	CASRGQTYEQYF	TGCGCCAGCCGCGGACAGACCTACGAGCAGTACTTC
NA	TRBJ1-2	NA	TRBV27	CASSLDVDYGYTF	TGTGCCAGCAGTTTAGACGTAGACTATGGCTACACCTTC
NA	TRBJ2-7	NA	TRBV7-8	CASSPLGRQYF	TGTGCCAGCAGCCCCCTAGGGCGCCAGTACTTC
NA	TRBJ1-5	NA	TRBV19	CASAVDRPSNQPQHF	TGTGCCAGCGCCGTCGACAGGCCTAGCAATCAGCCCCAGCATTTT
NA	TRBJ1-1	NA	TRBV12-5	CASGLVRSLFSHTEAFF	TGTGCTAGTGGTTTGGTACGAAGTCTTTTCAGTCACACTGAAGCTTTCTTT
TRBD2	TRBJ2-1	NA	TRBV5-1	CASGPGLASNEQFF	TGCGCCAGCGGCCCAGGACTAGCATCCAATGAGCAGTTCTTC
NA	TRBJ1-5	NA	TRBV7-9	CASSRWAGRLQPQHF	TGTGCCAGCAGCCGGTGGGCCGGTCGTCTTCAGCCCCAGCATTTT
NA	TRBJ1-3	NA	TRBV7-9	CASSLSDHSGNTIYF	TGTGCCAGCAGCTTATCGGACCACTCTGGAAACACCATATATTTT
NA	TRBJ1-5	NA	TRBV2	CASSSDSLGNQPQHF	TGTGCCAGCAGTTCCGACAGCCTTGGGAATCAGCCCCAGCATTTT
NA	TRBJ2-3	NA	TRBV7-9	CASLGGHGTDTQYF	TGTGCCAGCTTGGGAGGCCACGGCACAGATACGCAGTATTTT
NA	TRBJ2-7	NA	TRBV27	CASSLLGGGLQALHEQYF	TGTGCCAGCAGTTTATTGGGAGGGGGACTACAAGCCCTTCACGAGCAGTACTTC
TRBD1	TRBJ2-1	NA	TRBV29-1	CSVEAPWGTGSNEQFF	TGCAGCGTTGAGGCCCCTTGGGGGACAGGGTCCAATGAGCAGTTCTTC
NA	TRBJ2-5	NA	TRBV7-2	CASSLPTGASGETQYF	TGTGCCAGCAGCTTGCCCACAGGGGCTAGCGGCGAGACCCAGTACTTC
NA	TRBJ2-7	NA	TRBV18	CASSPIPDSSSNEQYF	TGTGCCAGCTCACCAATACCGGACAGCTCGAGCAACGAGCAGTACTTC
NA	TRBJ2-2	NA	TRBV4-2	CASSPLTNTGELFF	TGTGCCAGCAGCCCGCTCACGAACACCGGGGAGCTGTTTTTT
NA	TRBJ2-3	NA	TRBV6-5	CASSAPDTQYF	TGTGCCAGCAGTGCCCCAGATACGCAGTATTTT
NA	TRBJ2-7	NA	TRBV7-9	CASSLRQTLTYEQYF	TGTGCCAGCAGCTTACGGCAGACCTTAACCTACGAGCAGTACTTC
TRBD2	TRBJ2-3	NA	TRBV19	CASSRAGVETDTQYF	TGTGCCAGTAGTAGAGCGGGGGTGGAGACAGATACGCAGTATTTT
NA	TRBJ2-1	NA	TRBV6-7	CASSYLGPQLRGDNEQFF	TGTGCCAGCAGTTATCTCGGACCCCAACTTCGGGGAGACAATGAGCAGTTCTTC